This T cell receptor beta chain was observed in a study of cytomegalovirus exposure and HLA in healthy donors (dated by TCRdb to the late 2010s). Describing the broader study: According to a later analysis, the 120 or so validation repertoires were produced on the same platform as the 700 or so repertoires of the first cohort. The study aimed to test whether cataloging public T cell receptors could reveal signatures of past pathogen exposure. In addition to the first cohort of roughly 700 subjects, a separate validation cohort of 130 or so different subjects was used. To predict cytomegalovirus infection status, the study combined high-throughput TCR immunosequencing, statistical association of individual TCRs with disease status, and machine learning. Study-wide findings and limitations: A total of around 150 TCR beta chains were listed by the study as associated with cytomegalovirus. All 120 or so repertoires were used to score co-occurrence in the validation cohort in a later analysis, because that analysis had no HLA typing for the cohort. It was suggested by the authors that the approach could potentially be generalized to other disease states and immunological phenotypes. A few of the identified cytomegalovirus-associated TCR beta chains were confirmed in vitro to be specific for cytomegalovirus antigens. A later analysis found that TCRs clustered in the first cohort also tended to co-occur in the 120 validation repertoires, with 90% to 95% of cluster scores above 0. While some public TCRs were present in many individuals, most TCR sequences turned up only very rarely across donors. Cytomegalovirus status was reported to be diagnosed by the classifier with high specificity and sensitivity in both the original and validation cohorts.

Library method: the immunoSEQ multiplex PCR assay. The paper's processing steps were these. A statistical classification framework was developed to diagnose cytomegalovirus status using the catalog of TCR beta chain sequences. Not all clones reach the TCRdb copy of this immuneACCESS table, which keeps in-frame sequences only. Checked studies attribute under half of the gap to unresolved V genes and leave the rest unexplained. The V and J calls and clone size were taken over from that table, and D and trimming were inferred from the DNA. The sample table lists 120,000 to 150,000 clones, roughly 87% of them with a count of one. The ten top clones hold under 5% of the sample. Comments on this clone: Its antigen target is currently unknown. No base quality values were provided; no much bigger clone lies one nucleotide off.

V loses 4 bases, J loses 6 bases, and the germline ends lie 12 bases apart. From a lookup of the germline V gene, CDR1 and CDR2 are MGHRA and YSYEKL. From the cysteine up to the phenylalanine, the CDR3 has a length of 14 residues. CDR3 DNA only is kept here, 42 bases in frame from base 1. Separate from the roughly 660-subject first cohort, the validation cohort of around 130 subjects was the group to which the donors belonged. The chain couples TRBV4-1 to TRBJ1-4, with TRBD1 perhaps the D gene, on 6 matching bases. The TCR sequence derives from a man younger than 35 in good health and CMV-seropositive. Sequencing was done on a sample of PBMCs. The bases read TGCGCCAGCAGCCCGGACAGCGCGTATGAAAAACTGTTTTTT. This sequence encodes CASSPDSAYEKLFF.